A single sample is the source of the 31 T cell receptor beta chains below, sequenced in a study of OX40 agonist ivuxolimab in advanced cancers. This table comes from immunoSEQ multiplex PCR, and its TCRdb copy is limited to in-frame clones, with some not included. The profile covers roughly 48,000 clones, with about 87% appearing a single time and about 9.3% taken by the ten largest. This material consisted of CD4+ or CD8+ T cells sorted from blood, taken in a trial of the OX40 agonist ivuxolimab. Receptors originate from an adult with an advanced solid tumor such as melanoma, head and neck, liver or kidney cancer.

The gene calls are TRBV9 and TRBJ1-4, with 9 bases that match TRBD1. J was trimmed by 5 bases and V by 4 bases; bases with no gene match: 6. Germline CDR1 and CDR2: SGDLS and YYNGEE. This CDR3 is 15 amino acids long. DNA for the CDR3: TGTGCCAGCAGCCCCGGGGACAGGGAAAATGAAAAACTGTTTTTT. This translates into CASSPGDRENEKLFF.

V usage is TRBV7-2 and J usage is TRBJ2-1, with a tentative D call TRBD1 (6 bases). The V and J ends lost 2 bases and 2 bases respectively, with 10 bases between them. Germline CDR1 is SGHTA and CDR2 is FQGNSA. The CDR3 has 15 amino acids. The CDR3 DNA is TGTGCCAGCAGCTTAATCCAGGGGACCTACAATGAGCAGTTCTTC. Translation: CASSLIQGTYNEQFF. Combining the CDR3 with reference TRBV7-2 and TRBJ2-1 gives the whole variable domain GAGVSQSPSNKVTEKGKDVELRCDPISGHTALYWYRQSLGQGLEFLIYFQGNSAPDKSGLPSDRFSAERTGGSVSTLTIQRTQQEDSAVYLCASSLIQGTYNEQFFGPGTRLTVL.

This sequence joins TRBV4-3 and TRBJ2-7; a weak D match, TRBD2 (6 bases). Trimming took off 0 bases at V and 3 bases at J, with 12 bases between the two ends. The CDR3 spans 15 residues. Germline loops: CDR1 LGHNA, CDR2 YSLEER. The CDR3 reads CASSQDRGVGYEQYF. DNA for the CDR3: TGCGCCAGCAGCCAAGATCGCGGGGTAGGCTACGAGCAGTACTTC.

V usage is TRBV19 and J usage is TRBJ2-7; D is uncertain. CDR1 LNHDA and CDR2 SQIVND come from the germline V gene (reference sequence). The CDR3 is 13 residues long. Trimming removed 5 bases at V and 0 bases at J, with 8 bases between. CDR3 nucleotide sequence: TGTGCCAGTAGTTCCACGTACTCCTACGAGCAGTACTTC. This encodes CASSSTYSYEQYF.

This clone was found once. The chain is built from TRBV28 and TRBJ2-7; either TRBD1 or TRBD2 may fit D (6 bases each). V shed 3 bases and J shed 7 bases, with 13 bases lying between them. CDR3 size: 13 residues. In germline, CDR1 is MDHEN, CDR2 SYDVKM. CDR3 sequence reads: CASSFRGAGEQYF. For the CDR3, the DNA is TGTGCCAGCAGTTTTAGGGGGGCCGGGGAGCAGTACTTC.

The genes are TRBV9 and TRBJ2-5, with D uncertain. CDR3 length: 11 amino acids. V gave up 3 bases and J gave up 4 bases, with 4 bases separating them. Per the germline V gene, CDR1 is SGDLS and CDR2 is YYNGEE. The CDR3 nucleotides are TGTGCCAGCAGCGACCGAGAGACCCAGTACTTC. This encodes CASSDRETQYF.

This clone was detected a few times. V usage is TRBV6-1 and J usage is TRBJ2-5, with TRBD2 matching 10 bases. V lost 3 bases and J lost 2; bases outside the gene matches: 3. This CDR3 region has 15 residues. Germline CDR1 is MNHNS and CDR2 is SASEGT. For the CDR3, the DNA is TGTGCCAGCAGTGATCTAGCGGGAGCTCAAGAGACCCAGTACTTC. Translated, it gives CASSDLAGAQETQYF.

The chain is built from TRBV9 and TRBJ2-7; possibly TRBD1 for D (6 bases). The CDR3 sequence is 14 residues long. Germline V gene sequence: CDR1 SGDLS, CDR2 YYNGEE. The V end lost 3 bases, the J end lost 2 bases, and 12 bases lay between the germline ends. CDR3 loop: CASSATGYPYEQYF. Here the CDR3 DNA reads TGTGCCAGCAGCGCTACAGGGTACCCCTACGAGCAGTACTTC.

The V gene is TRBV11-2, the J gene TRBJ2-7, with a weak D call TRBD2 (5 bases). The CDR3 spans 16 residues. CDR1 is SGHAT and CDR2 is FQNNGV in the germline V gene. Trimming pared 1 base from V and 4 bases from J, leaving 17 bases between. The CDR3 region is CASSLGGSLLLYEQYF. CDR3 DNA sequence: TGTGCCAGCAGCTTAGGAGGGTCACTACTCTTATACGAGCAGTACTTC.

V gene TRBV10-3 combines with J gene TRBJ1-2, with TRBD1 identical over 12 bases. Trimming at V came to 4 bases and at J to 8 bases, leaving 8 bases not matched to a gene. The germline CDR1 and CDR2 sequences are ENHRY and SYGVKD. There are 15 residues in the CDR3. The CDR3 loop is CAISGGQGAVRGYTF. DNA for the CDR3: TGTGCCATCAGTGGGGGACAGGGGGCAGTGAGAGGCTACACCTTC.

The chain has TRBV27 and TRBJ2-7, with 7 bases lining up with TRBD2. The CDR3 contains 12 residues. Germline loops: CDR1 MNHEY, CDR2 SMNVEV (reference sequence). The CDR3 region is CAAGVGFHEQYF. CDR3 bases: TGTGCGGCGGGGGTGGGGTTCCACGAGCAGTACTTC.

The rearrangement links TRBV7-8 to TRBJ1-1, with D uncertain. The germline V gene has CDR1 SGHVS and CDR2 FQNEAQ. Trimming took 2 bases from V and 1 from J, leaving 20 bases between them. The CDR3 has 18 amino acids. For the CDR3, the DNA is TGTGCCAGCAGCTTAAATAGGATTACATACGAGGGGAACACTGAAGCTTTCTTT. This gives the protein CASSLNRITYEGNTEAFF.

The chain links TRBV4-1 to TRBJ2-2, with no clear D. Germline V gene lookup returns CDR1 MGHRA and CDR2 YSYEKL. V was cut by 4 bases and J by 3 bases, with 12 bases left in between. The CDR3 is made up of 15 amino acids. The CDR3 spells CASSPFLGYTGELFF. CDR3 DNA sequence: TGCGCCAGCAGCCCCTTTCTAGGGTACACCGGGGAGCTGTTTTTT.

The CDR3 sequence is CASRHRDTSEQFF. CDR3 nucleotide sequence: TGCGCCAGCAGGCATAGGGATACGTCAGAGCAGTTCTTC. V is TRBV10-2 and J is TRBJ2-1; D uncertain. Trimming removed 6 bases from V and 10 bases from J, with 16 bases in between. Germline assignment: CDR1 WSHSY and CDR2 SAAADI. The CDR3 is 13 residues long.

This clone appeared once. CDR3: CASSSDGQGGGYTF. The CDR3, as DNA: TGTGCCAGCAGTTCGGACGGACAGGGGGGTGGCTACACCTTC. The chain is built from TRBV6-5 and TRBJ1-2; 10 bases are shared with TRBD1. This CDR3 has 14 amino acids. Germline CDR1 MNHEY, CDR2 SVGAGI. Unmatched junction bases numbered 6, after V lost 4 bases and J lost 7 bases.

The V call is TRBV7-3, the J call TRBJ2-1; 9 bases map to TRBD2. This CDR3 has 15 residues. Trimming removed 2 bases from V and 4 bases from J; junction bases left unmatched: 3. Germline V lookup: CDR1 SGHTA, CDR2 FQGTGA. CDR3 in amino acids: CASSLLAGIYNEQFF. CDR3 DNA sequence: TGTGCCAGCAGCTTACTAGCGGGGATTTACAATGAGCAGTTCTTC.

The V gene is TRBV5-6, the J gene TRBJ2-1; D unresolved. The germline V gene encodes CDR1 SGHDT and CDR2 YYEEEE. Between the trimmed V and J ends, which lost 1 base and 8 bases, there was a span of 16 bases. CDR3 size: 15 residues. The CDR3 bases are TGTGCCAGCAGCTTGTTTACTGGCCTTAGGGATGAGCAGTTCTTC. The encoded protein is CASSLFTGLRDEQFF.

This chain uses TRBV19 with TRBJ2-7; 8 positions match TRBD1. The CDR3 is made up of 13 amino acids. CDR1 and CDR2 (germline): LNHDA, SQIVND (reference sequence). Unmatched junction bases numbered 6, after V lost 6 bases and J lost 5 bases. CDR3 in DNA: TGTGCCAGTAGCTCGACAGGGGTCCACGAGCAGTACTTC. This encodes CASSSTGVHEQYF.

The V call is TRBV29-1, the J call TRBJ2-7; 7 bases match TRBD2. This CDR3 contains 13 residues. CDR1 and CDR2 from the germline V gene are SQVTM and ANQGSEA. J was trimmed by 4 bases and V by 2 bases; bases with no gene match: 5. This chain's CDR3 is CSVESGLGYEQYF. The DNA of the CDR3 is TGCAGCGTTGAATCCGGACTAGGGTACGAGCAGTACTTC.

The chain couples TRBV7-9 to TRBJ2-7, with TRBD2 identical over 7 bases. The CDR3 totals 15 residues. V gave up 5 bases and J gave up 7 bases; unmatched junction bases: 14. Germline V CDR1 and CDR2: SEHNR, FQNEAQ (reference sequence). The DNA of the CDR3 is TGTGCCAGCAGCCCTAGCGGAACCTCACTGGGGGAGCAGTACTTC. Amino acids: CASSPSGTSLGEQYF.

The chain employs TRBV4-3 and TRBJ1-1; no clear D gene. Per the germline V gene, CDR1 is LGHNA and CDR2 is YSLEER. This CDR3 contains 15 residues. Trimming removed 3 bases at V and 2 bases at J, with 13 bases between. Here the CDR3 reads CASSQKTVLNTEAFF. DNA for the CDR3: TGCGCCAGCAGCCAGAAAACGGTTCTCAACACTGAAGCTTTCTTT.

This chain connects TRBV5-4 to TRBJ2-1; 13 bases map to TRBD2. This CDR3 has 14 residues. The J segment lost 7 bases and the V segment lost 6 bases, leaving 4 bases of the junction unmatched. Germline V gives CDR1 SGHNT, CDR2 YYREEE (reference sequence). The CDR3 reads CASTLAGGRNEQFF. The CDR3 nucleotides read TGTGCCAGCACACTAGCGGGGGGGCGAAATGAGCAGTTCTTC.

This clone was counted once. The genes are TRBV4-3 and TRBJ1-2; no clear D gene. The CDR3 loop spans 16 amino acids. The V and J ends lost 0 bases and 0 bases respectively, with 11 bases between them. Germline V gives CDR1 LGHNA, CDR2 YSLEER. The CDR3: CASSQDGSTANYGYTF. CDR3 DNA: TGCGCCAGCAGCCAAGATGGCAGCACCGCTAACTATGGCTACACCTTC.

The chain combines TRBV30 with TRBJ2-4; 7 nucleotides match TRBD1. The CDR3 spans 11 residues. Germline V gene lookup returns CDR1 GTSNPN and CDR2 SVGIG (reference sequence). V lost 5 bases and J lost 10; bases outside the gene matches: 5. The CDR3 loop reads CAWSDREIQYF. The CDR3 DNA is TGTGCCTGGTCTGACAGGGAAATTCAGTACTTC.

The CDR3 DNA sequence: TGCGCCAGCAGCCACGATACGCCCGGGTTTAGCACAGATACGCAGTATTTT. The encoded protein is CASSHDTPGFSTDTQYF. The chain employs TRBV4-3 and TRBJ2-3, with unresolved D. V was trimmed by 3 bases and J by 0 bases, leaving 16 bases between them. CDR1 is LGHNA and CDR2 is YSLEER in the germline V gene. The CDR3 extends over 17 amino acids.

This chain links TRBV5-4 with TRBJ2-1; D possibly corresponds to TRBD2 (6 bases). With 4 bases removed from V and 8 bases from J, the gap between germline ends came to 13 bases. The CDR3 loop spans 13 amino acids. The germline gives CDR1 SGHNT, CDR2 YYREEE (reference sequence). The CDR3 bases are TGTGCCAGCAGCCGTCGGACTACTGATGAGCAGTTCTTC. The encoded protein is CASSRRTTDEQFF.

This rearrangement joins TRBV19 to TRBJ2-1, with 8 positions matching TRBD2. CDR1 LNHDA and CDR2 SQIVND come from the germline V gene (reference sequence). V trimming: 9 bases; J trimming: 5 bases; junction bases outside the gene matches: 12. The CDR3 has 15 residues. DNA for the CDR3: TGTGCCAGCACTAGACTAGCGTCGGTGGACAATGAGCAGTTCTTC. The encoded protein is CASTRLASVDNEQFF.

The CDR3 loop is CASSQDHSGGGTDTQYF. The CDR3 region has the DNA TGCGCCAGCAGCCAAGATCACAGCGGGGGCGGGACAGATACGCAGTATTTT. The V call is TRBV4-1, the J call TRBJ2-3, with 8 bases lining up with TRBD2. The trim removed 0 bases at V and 3 bases at J, leaving 8 bases unmatched. The germline V gene encodes CDR1 MGHRA and CDR2 YSYEKL. The CDR3 runs to 17 residues.

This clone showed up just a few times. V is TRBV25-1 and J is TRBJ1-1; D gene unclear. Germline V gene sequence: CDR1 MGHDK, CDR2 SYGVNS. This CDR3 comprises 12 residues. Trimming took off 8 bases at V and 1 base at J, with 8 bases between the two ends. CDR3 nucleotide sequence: TGTGCCAGCGCCCGGGAGAACACTGAAGCTTTCTTT. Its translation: CASARENTEAFF. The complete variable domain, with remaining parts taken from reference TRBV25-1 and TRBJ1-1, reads EADIYQTPRYLVIGTGKKITLECSQTMGHDKMYWYQQDPGMELHLIHYSYGVNSTEKGDLSSESTVSRIRTEHFPLTLESARPSHTSQYLCASARENTEAFFGQGTRLTVV.

The DNA for the CDR3 is TGTGCCAGCAGTGTCCGCCCGATAAGGGACAGAGAAGCTTTCTTT. Residues: CASSVRPIRDREAFF. The V gene is TRBV9, the J gene TRBJ1-1; 7 nucleotides match TRBD1. The CDR3 sequence is 15 residues long. With V trimmed by 5 bases and J by 8 bases, 15 bases remained unmatched. The germline gives CDR1 SGDLS, CDR2 YYNGEE.

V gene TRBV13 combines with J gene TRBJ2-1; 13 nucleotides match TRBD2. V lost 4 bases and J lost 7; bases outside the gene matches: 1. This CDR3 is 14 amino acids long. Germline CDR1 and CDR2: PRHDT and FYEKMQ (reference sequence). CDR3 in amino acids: CASSSGLAGNEQFF. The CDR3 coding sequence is TGTGCCAGCAGCTCGGGACTAGCGGGAAATGAGCAGTTCTTC.